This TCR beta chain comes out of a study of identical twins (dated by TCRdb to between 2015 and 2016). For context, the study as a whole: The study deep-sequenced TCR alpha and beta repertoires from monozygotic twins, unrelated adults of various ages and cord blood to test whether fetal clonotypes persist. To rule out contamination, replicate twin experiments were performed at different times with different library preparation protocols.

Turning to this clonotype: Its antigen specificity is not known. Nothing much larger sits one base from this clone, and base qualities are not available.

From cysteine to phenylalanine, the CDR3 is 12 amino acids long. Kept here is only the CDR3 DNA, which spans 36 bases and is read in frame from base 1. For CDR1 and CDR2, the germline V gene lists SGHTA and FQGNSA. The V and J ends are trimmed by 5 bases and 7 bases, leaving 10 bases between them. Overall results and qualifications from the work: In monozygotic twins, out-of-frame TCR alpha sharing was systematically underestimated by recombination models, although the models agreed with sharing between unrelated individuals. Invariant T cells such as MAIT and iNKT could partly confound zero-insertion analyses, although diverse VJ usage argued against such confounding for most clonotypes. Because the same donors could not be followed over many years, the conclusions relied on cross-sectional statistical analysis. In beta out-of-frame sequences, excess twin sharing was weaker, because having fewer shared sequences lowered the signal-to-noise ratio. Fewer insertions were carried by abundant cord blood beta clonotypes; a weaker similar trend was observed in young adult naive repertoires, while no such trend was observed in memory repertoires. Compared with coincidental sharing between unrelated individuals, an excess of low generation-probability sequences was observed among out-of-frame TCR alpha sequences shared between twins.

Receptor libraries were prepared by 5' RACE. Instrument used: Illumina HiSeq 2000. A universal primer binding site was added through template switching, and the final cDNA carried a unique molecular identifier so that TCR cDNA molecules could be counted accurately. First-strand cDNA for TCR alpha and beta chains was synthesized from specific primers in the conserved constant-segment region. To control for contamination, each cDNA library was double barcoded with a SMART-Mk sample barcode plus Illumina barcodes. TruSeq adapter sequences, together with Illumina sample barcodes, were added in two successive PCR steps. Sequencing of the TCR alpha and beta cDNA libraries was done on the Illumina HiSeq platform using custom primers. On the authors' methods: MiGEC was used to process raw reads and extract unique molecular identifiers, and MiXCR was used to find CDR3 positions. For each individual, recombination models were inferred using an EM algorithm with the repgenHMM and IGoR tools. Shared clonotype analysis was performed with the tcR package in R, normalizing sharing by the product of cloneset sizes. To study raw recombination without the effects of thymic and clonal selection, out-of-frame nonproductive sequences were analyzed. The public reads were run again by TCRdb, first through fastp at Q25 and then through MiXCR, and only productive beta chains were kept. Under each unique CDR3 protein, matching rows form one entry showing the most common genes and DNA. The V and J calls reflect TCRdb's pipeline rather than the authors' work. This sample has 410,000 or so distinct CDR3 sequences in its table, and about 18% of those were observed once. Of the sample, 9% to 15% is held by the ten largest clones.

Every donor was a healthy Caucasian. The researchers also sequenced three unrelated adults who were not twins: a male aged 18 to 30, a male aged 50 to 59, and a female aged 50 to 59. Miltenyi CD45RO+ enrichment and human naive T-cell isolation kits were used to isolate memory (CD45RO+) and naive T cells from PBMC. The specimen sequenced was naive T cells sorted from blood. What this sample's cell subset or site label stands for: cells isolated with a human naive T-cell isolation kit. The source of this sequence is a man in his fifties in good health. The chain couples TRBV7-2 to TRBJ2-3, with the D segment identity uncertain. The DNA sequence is TGTGCCAGCAGCCCCCCCGTTTATACGCAGTATTTT. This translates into CASSPPVYTQYF.